This TCR beta chain was documented in a study of blood T cells in healthy people across ages. Study in general: For every two T cells, template switching captured about one barcoded beta molecule. Whole-study results and caveats: Age advanced and TCR beta diversity per million T cells fell, roughly linearly. Expanded clonotype shifts may have been confounded, as the donors had an unknown CMV status. Greater diversity and more naive CD4+ cells were seen in long-lived donors than in aged donors.

Next came a second PCR, run for about 7 to 12 cycles, which used a sample-barcoded 5' primer along with a J-beta primer mix. Each CDR3 protein is one row after TCRdb ran MiXCR on the 5' RACE reads. The sample has 1.2 million to 1.5 million distinct CDR3 sequences, around 55% seen once. In regard to this clonotype: Its antigen is undetermined.

Germline V gene data show CDR1 as SGHAT and CDR2 as FQNNGV. The CDR3 loop spans 13 amino acids. Trimming pared 5 bases from V and 9 bases from J, leaving 15 bases between. This rearrangement joins TRBV11-2 to TRBJ2-3, with D unclear. The specimen was blood. This receptor was taken from a young man in good health. The CDR3 DNA follows: TGTGCCAGCAGCCCTTCTTCCGGGTGGACGCAGTATTTT. As protein: CASSPSSGWTQYF.